Listed below are T cell receptor beta chains from one sample, sequenced in a study of shared clonotypes between healthy human individuals. Some clones are missing from TCRdb's copy, which holds only in-frame ones; the method was immunoSEQ multiplex PCR. The sample contains about 680,000 clones, about 92% of which appear only once. Sequencing used naive CD8+ T cells sorted from blood. These receptors all come from a man aged 25 to 40 in good health. CDR3s include the opening cysteine and the closing phenylalanine or tryptophan. The order of the fields is clone size, V gene, D gene, J gene, CDR3 protein, CDR3 DNA. A D gene is named only where the DNA matches it firmly. A clone size is listed for some rows: how often the clone was seen (once, few, many), or a class if it is expanded.

-	TRBV10-3	-	TRBJ1-5	CAISDRNQPQHF	TGTGCCATCAGTGACAGGAATCAGCCCCAGCATTTT
-	TRBV5-5	-	TRBJ2-3	CASSLPGEGDTQYF	TGTGCCAGCAGCTTGCCAGGGGAGGGAGATACGCAGTATTTT
-	TRBV10-3	TRBD2	TRBJ2-1	CAIGTSGPSSYNEQFF	TGTGCCATCGGTACTAGCGGGCCGAGCTCCTACAATGAGCAGTTCTTC
-	TRBV6-6	-	TRBJ1-5	CASSYKGSVQPQHF	TGTGCCAGCAGTTACAAGGGGTCCGTTCAGCCCCAGCATTTT
once	TRBV2	-	TRBJ2-5	CASSATWTEHQETQYF	TGTGCCAGCAGTGCCACATGGACGGAACACCAAGAGACCCAGTACTTC
-	TRBV28	-	TRBJ1-5	CASSLRQGGAPQHF	TGTGCCAGCAGTTTAAGGCAGGGTGGAGCGCCCCAGCATTTT
-	TRBV10-2	-	TRBJ2-7	CASSVTFYEQYF	TGCGCCAGCAGTGTTACATTCTACGAGCAGTACTTC
-	TRBV7-2	-	TRBJ1-3	CASSSGLGRNTIYF	TGTGCCAGCAGCTCGGGACTGGGTAGAAACACCATATATTTT
-	TRBV12-5	TRBD2	TRBJ2-5	CASGSGLAGVWGETQYF	TGTGCTAGTGGTTCCGGACTAGCGGGAGTATGGGGAGAGACCCAGTACTTC
once	TRBV15	TRBD2	TRBJ2-7	CATSRGTSGNYEQYF	TGTGCCACCAGCAGAGGAACTAGCGGGAATTACGAGCAGTACTTC
-	TRBV10-3	TRBD2	TRBJ2-3	CAISRGLAGGITDTQYF	TGTGCCATCAGTAGGGGACTAGCGGGAGGGATCACAGATACGCAGTATTTT
few	TRBV27	TRBD1	TRBJ2-7	CASSAIDRTGGYEQYF	TGTGCCAGCAGCGCTATAGATAGGACAGGGGGCTACGAGCAGTACTTC
-	TRBV5-1	-	TRBJ2-3	CASAYTDTQYF	TGCGCCAGCGCCTACACAGATACGCAGTATTTT
-	TRBV28	-	TRBJ1-2	CASIGDRSYYGYTF	TGTGCCAGCATAGGAGACAGATCCTACTATGGCTACACCTTC
-	TRBV15	-	TRBJ2-7	CATSRDLGHASYEQYF	TGTGCCACCAGCAGAGATCTGGGACACGCTTCCTACGAGCAGTACTTC
-	TRBV28	TRBD1	TRBJ2-7	CASSLEDRAFEQYF	TGTGCCAGCAGTTTGGAGGACAGGGCCTTCGAGCAGTACTTC
-	TRBV11-2	-	TRBJ2-7	CASSLTNGPIEEQYF	TGTGCCAGCAGCTTAACTAACGGCCCCATTGAGGAGCAGTACTTC
-	TRBV7-8	TRBD2	TRBJ2-1	CASSLRLAIPINEQFF	TGTGCCAGCAGCTTGCGACTAGCTATCCCGATCAATGAGCAGTTCTTC
-	TRBV5-8	TRBD1	TRBJ2-5	CASSFGTGVSETQYF	TGTGCCAGCAGCTTTGGTACAGGGGTCTCAGAGACCCAGTACTTC
-	TRBV7-7	TRBD1	TRBJ2-7	CASSLAGGSYEQYF	TGTGCTAGCAGCTTAGCAGGGGGTTCCTACGAGCAGTACTTC
-	TRBV6-1	TRBD1	TRBJ2-7	CASGVQGARDEQYF	TGTGCCAGCGGAGTTCAGGGGGCGCGAGACGAGCAGTACTTC
-	TRBV7-3	-	TRBJ2-3	CASRSSGSRTDTQYF	TGTGCCAGCAGGTCTAGTGGGAGTAGGACAGATACGCAGTATTTT
-	TRBV27	-	TRBJ1-1	CASTYGPGHNTEAFF	TGTGCCAGCACCTATGGGCCGGGACACAACACTGAAGCTTTCTTT
-	TRBV28	-	TRBJ1-1	CASSLLGPNTEAFF	TGTGCCAGCAGTTTACTGGGTCCGAACACTGAAGCTTTCTTT
-	TRBV7-9	-	TRBJ2-2	CASSLGRNTGELFF	TGTGCCAGCAGCTTAGGCAGGAACACCGGGGAGCTGTTTTTT
-	TRBV27	TRBD2	TRBJ2-5	CASSLLLAGGRETQYF	TGTGCCAGCAGTTTACTCCTAGCGGGAGGGAGGGAGACCCAGTACTTC
-	TRBV20-1	-	TRBJ2-1	CSASDNEQFF	TGCAGTGCCTCCGACAATGAGCAGTTCTTC
-	TRBV27	-	TRBJ2-5	CASRNWGFQETQYF	TGTGCCAGCAGGAACTGGGGCTTCCAAGAGACCCAGTACTTC
-	TRBV7-2	TRBD2	TRBJ2-7	CASRVIAGAYEQYF	TGTGCCAGCAGGGTGATAGCGGGGGCCTACGAGCAGTACTTC
-	TRBV7-6	TRBD1	TRBJ1-2	CASSSAPGGNGYTF	TGTGCCAGCAGCTCCGCCCCAGGGGGCAATGGCTACACCTTC
-	TRBV10-3	TRBD1	TRBJ2-7	CAISESETGRFYEQYF	TGTGCCATCAGTGAGTCGGAGACAGGGAGATTCTACGAGCAGTACTTC
-	TRBV4-3	-	TRBJ2-1	CASSHSRTSEQFF	TGCGCCAGCAGCCACTCTCGGACGTCTGAGCAGTTCTTC
-	TRBV27	-	TRBJ2-7	CASSLSGGGYEQYF	TGTGCCAGCAGTTTATCGGGAGGGGGATACGAGCAGTACTTC
once	TRBV15	-	TRBJ2-1	CATSGLGQGGYNEQFF	TGTGCCACCAGCGGGCTGGGGCAGGGGGGCTACAATGAGCAGTTCTTC
-	TRBV28	TRBD2	TRBJ2-7	CASSGSGTMGLVLYEQYF	TGTGCCAGCAGTGGCTCCGGGACAATGGGACTAGTACTCTACGAGCAGTACTTC
-	TRBV28	-	TRBJ2-1	CASSSYISSYNEQFF	TGTGCCAGCAGTTCGTATATTAGCTCCTACAATGAGCAGTTCTTC
-	TRBV29-1	-	TRBJ2-7	CSVEEDQPYEQYF	TGCAGCGTTGAAGAGGACCAACCCTACGAGCAGTACTTC
-	TRBV7-2	TRBD2	TRBJ2-3	CASSLYRDPGLVTDTQYF	TGTGCCAGCAGTTTATACAGGGACCCGGGACTAGTCACAGATACGCAGTATTTT
-	TRBV28	-	TRBJ2-1	CASSAGQGYNEQFF	TGTGCCAGCAGTGCCGGGCAGGGATACAATGAGCAGTTCTTC
-	TRBV4-3	-	TRBJ2-7	CASSPGLGLYEQYF	TGCGCCAGCAGCCCAGGCTTAGGACTCTACGAGCAGTACTTC
-	TRBV28	TRBD2	TRBJ2-5	CASSLSQTSGTRETQYF	TGTGCCAGCAGTTTATCCCAGACTAGCGGAACGAGAGAGACCCAGTACTTC
once	TRBV7-9	TRBD1	TRBJ1-5	CASSSGQGNQPQHF	TGTGCCAGCAGCTCGGGACAGGGGAATCAGCCCCAGCATTTT
-	TRBV10-1	TRBD1	TRBJ2-7	CASSHFDRGSHEQYF	TGCGCCAGCAGTCACTTCGACAGGGGGTCTCACGAGCAGTACTTC
-	TRBV28	-	TRBJ1-5	CASSPSGFGFEPQHF	TGTGCCAGCAGTCCCTCGGGGTTTGGGTTTGAGCCCCAGCATTTT
-	TRBV2	-	TRBJ2-1	CASSDRTDNEQFF	TGTGCCAGCAGTGATCGGACAGACAATGAGCAGTTCTTC
many	TRBV27	-	TRBJ2-5	CASSFTGYETQYF	TGTGCCAGCAGTTTCACGGGTTACGAGACCCAGTACTTC
-	TRBV7-2	-	TRBJ2-1	CASSPYASASYNEQFF	TGTGCCAGCAGCCCATACGCTAGTGCCTCCTACAATGAGCAGTTCTTC
-	TRBV9	TRBD1	TRBJ2-7	CASGGEGTGVGEQYF	TGTGCCAGCGGAGGGGAGGGGACAGGGGTTGGCGAGCAGTACTTC
-	TRBV7-2	TRBD2	TRBJ2-1	CASRETGTSYNEQFF	TGTGCCAGCAGAGAAACCGGGACTAGCTACAATGAGCAGTTCTTC
-	TRBV10-3	-	TRBJ2-3	CAIRTGAGSTDTQYF	TGTGCCATCAGAACCGGAGCGGGTAGCACAGATACGCAGTATTTT
-	TRBV12-2	-	TRBJ2-7	CASRLVGAF	TGTGCAAGTCGCTTAGTTGGGGCATTC
-	TRBV4-1	-	TRBJ2-2	CASSHSSVTGELFF	TGCGCCAGCAGCCACTCCAGTGTAACCGGGGAGCTGTTTTTT
-	TRBV11-1	TRBD1	TRBJ2-7	CASSQTGSSYEQYF	TGTGCCAGCAGCCAGACAGGGAGCTCCTACGAGCAGTACTTC
-	TRBV29-1	TRBD1	TRBJ2-7	CSVIGQGNSYEQYF	TGCAGCGTGATAGGACAGGGGAACTCCTACGAGCAGTACTTC
-	TRBV6-6	TRBD2	TRBJ2-3	CASSYSSGGTDTQYF	TGTGCCAGCAGTTACTCGAGCGGGGGCACAGATACGCAGTATTTT
-	TRBV5-6	-	TRBJ2-2	CASSWSSGELFF	TGTGCCAGCAGCTGGTCGAGCGGGGAGCTGTTTTTT
-	TRBV11-2	TRBD1	TRBJ1-2	CASSPLSTDRVYRGYTF	TGTGCCAGCAGCCCGTTATCTACCGACAGGGTTTATCGAGGCTACACCTTC
-	TRBV5-1	TRBD1	TRBJ1-1	CASSLWQGDTEAFF	TGCGCCAGCAGCTTGTGGCAGGGGGACACTGAAGCTTTCTTT
-	TRBV6-5	-	TRBJ2-3	CASSSHFTGAEDTQYF	TGTGCCAGCAGTTCTCATTTTACGGGAGCGGAAGATACGCAGTATTTT
-	TRBV29-1	TRBD2	TRBJ2-7	CSVIAGTYEQYF	TGCAGCGTTATAGCGGGGACCTACGAGCAGTACTTC